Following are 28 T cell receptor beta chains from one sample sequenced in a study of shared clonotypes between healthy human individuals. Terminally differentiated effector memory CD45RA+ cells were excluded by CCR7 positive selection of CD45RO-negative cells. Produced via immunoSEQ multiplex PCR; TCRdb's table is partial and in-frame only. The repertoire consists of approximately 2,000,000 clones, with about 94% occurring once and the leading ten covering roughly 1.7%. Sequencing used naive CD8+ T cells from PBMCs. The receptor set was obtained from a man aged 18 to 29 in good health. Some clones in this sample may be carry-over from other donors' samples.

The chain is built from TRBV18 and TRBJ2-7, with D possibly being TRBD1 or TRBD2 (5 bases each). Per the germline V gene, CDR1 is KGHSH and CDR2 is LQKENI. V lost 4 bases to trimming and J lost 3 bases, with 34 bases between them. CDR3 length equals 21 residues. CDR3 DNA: TGTGCCAGCTCACTCGTGGGACCTCGGATGGGCGGGCCTAACCAACACTACGAGCAGTACTTC. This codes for CASSLVGPRMGGPNQHYEQYF.

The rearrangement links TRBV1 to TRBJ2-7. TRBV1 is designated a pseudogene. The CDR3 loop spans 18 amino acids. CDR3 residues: CTRNKPPQGGRGHYEQYF. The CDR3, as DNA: TGCACCAGAAATAAACCTCCCCAGGGGGGGAGGGGACACTACGAGCAGTACTTC.

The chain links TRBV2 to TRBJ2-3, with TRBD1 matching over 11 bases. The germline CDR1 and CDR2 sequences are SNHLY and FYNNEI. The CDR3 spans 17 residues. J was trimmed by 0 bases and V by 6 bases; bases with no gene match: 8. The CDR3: CASSEPGQGVSTDTQYF. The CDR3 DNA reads TGTGCCAGCAGCGAACCGGGACAGGGGGTTAGCACAGATACGCAGTATTTT. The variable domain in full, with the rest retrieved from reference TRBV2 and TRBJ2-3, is EPEVTQTPSHQVTQMGQEVILRCVPISNHLYFYWYRQILGQKVEFLVSFYNNEISEKSEIFDDQFSVERPDGSNFTLKIRSTKLEDSAMYFCASSEPGQGVSTDTQYFGPGTRLTVL.

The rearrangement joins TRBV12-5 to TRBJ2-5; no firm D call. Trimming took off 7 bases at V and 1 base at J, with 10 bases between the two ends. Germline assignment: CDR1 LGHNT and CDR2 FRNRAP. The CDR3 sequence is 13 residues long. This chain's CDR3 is CASAADGQETQYF. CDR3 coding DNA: TGTGCTAGTGCCGCAGACGGCCAAGAGACCCAGTACTTC.

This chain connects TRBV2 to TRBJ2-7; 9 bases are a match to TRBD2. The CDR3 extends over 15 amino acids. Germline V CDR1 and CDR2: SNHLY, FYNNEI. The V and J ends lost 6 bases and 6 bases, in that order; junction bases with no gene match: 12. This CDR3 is CASRPGLAESGEQYF. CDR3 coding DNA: TGTGCCAGCAGACCGGGACTAGCAGAATCTGGCGAGCAGTACTTC.

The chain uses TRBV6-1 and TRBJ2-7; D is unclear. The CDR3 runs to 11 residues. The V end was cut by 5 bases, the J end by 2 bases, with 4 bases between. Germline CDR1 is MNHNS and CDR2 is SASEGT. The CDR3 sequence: CASSYTYEQYF. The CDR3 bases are TGTGCCAGCAGTTATACCTACGAGCAGTACTTC.

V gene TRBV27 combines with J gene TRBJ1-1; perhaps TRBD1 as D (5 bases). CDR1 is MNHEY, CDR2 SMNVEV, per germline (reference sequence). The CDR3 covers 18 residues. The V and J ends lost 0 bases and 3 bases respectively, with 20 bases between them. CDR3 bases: TGTGCCAGCAGTTTATCTCGGGGCAGCCGGGGGGGAGACACTGAAGCTTTCTTT. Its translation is CASSLSRGSRGGDTEAFF.

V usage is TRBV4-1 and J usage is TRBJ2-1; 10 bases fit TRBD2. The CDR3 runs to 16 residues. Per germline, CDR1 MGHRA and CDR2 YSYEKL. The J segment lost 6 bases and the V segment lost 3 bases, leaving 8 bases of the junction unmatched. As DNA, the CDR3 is TGCGCCAGCAGCCACGGGCCGGGACTAGCGACCAATGAGCAGTTCTTC. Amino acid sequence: CASSHGPGLATNEQFF.

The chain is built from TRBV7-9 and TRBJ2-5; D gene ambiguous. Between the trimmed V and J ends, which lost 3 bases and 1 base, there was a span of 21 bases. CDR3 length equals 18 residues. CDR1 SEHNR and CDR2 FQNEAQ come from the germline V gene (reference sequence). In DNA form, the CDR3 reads TGTGCCAGCAGCTTCCTGTCTCCTATCGGGCCCTCCCAAGAGACCCAGTACTTC. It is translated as CASSFLSPIGPSQETQYF.

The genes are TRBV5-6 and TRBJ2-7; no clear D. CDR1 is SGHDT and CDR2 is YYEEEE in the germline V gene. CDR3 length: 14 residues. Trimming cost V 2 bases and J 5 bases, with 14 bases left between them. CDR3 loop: CASSFGQAVDEQYF. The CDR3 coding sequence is TGTGCCAGCAGCTTCGGCCAGGCTGTCGACGAGCAGTACTTC. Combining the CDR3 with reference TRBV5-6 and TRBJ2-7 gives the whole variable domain DAGVTQSPTHLIKTRGQQVTLRCSPKSGHDTVSWYQQALGQGPQFIFQYYEEEERQRGNFPDRFSGHQFPNYSSELNVNALLLGDSALYLCASSFGQAVDEQYFGPGTRLTVT.

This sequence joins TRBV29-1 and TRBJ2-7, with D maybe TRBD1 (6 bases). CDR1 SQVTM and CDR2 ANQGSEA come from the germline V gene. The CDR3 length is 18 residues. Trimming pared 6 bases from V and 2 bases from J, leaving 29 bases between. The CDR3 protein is CSVRTAHSLAPPTYEQYF. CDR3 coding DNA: TGCAGCGTGAGGACAGCACATTCTCTCGCGCCCCCCACCTACGAGCAGTACTTC.

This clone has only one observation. Here the CDR3 reads CASSHGTSGTNEQFF. DNA for the CDR3: TGTGCCAGCAGTCACGGGACTAGCGGGACAAATGAGCAGTTCTTC. The rearrangement links TRBV27 to TRBJ2-1, with 13 nucleotides matching TRBD2. V lost 5 bases to trimming and J lost 7 bases; unmatched junction nucleotides: 5. The CDR3 runs to 15 residues. Per germline, CDR1 MNHEY and CDR2 SMNVEV (reference sequence).

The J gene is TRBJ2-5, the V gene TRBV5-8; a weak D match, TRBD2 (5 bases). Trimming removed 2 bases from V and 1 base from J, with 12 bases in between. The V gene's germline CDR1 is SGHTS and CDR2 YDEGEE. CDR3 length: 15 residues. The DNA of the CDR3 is TGTGCCAGCAGCTTTTCAGAGGGTCCCCAAGAGACCCAGTACTTC. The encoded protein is CASSFSEGPQETQYF. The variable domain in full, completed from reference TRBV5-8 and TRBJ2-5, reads EAGVTQSPTHLIKTRGQQATLRCSPISGHTSVYWYQQALGLGLQFLLWYDEGEERNRGNFPPRFSGRQFPNYSSELNVNALELEDSALYLCASSFSEGPQETQYFGPGTRLLVL.

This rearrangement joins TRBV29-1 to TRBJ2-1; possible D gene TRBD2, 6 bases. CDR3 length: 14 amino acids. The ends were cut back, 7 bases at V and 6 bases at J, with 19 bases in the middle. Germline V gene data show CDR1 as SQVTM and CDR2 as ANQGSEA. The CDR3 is CSARWGDMGNEQFF. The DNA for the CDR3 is TGCAGCGCCCGTTGGGGGGATATGGGCAATGAGCAGTTCTTC.

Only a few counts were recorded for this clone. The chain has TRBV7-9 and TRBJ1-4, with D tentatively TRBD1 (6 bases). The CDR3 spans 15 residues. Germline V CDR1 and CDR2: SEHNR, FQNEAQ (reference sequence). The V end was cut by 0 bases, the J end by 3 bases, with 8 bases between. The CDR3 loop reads CASSLAAGANEKLFF. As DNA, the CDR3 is TGTGCCAGCAGCTTAGCGGCAGGGGCTAATGAAAAACTGTTTTTT.

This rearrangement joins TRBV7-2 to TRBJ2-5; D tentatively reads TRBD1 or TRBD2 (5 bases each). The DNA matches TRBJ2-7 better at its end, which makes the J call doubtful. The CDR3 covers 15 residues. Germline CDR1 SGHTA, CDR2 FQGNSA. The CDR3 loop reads CASSPRSGAIYEQYF. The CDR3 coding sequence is TGTGCCAGCAGCCCTCGATCCGGGGCTATTTACGAGCAGTACTTC.

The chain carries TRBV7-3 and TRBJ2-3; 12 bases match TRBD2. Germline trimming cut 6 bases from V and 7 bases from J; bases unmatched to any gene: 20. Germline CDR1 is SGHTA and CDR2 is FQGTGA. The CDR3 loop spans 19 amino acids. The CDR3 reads CASSTFSPSGRGAENTQYF. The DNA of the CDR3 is TGTGCCAGCAGTACCTTCTCGCCTAGCGGGAGGGGGGCCGAAAATACGCAGTATTTT.

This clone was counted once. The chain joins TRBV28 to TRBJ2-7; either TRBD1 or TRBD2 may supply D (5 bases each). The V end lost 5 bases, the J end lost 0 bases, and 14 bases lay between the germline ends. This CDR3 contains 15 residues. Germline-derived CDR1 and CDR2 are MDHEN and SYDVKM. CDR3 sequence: CASSPRGTYSYEQYF. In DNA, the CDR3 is TGTGCCAGCAGTCCCAGAGGGACGTACTCCTACGAGCAGTACTTC.

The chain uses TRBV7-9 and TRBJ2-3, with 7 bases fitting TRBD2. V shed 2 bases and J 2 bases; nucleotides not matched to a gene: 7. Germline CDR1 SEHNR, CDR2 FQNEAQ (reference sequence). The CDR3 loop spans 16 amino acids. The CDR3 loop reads CASSLFEGGITDTQYF. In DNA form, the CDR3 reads TGTGCCAGCAGCTTATTTGAGGGAGGGATCACAGATACGCAGTATTTT. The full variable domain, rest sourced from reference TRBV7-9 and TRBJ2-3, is DTGVSQNPRHKITKRGQNVTFRCDPISEHNRLYWYRQTLGQGPEFLTYFQNEAQLEKSRLLSDRFSAERPKGSFSTLEIQRTEQGDSAMYLCASSLFEGGITDTQYFGPGTRLTVL.

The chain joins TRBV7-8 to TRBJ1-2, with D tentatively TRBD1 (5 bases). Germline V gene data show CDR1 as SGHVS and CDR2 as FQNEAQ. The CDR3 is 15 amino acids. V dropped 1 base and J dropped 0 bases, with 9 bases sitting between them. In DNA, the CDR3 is TGTGCCAGCAGCTTAGATAAGGGGACTAACTATGGCTACACCTTC. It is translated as CASSLDKGTNYGYTF. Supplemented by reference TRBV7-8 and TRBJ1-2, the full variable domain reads GAGVSQSPRYKVAKRGQDVALRCDPISGHVSLFWYQQALGQGPEFLTYFQNEAQLDKSGLPSDRFFAERPEGSVSTLKIQRTQQEDSAVYLCASSLDKGTNYGYTFGSGTRLTVV.

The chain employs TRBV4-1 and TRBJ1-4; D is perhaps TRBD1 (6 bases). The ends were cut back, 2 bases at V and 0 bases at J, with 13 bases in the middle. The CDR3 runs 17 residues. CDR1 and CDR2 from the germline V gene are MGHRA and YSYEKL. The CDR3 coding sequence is TGCGCCAGCAGCCAACGGACCGGGGGCCCAACTAATGAAAAACTGTTTTTT. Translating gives CASSQRTGGPTNEKLFF.

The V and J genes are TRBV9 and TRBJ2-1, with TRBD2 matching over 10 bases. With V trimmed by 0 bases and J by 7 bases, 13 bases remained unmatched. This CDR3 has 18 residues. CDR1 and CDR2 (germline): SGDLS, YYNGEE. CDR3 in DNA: TGTGCCAGCAGCGTAGAGGGGGCTAGCGGGAGTTTAGGGAATGAGCAGTTCTTC. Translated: CASSVEGASGSLGNEQFF.

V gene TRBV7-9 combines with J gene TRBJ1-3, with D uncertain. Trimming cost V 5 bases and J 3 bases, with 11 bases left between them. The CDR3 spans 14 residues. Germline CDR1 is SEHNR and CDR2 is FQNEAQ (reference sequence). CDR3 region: CASSPFQSGNTIYF. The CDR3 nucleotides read TGTGCCAGCAGCCCTTTTCAGAGTGGAAACACCATATATTTT.

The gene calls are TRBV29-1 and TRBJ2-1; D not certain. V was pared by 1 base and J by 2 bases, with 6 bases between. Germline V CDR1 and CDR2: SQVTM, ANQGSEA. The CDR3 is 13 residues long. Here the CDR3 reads CSVEGPTYNEQFF. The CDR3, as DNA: TGCAGCGTTGAAGGACCGACCTACAATGAGCAGTTCTTC.

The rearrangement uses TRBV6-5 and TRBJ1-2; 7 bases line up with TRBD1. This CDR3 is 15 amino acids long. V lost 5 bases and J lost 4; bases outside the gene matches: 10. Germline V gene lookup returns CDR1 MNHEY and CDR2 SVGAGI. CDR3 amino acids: CASSTIRDSIYGYTF. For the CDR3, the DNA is TGTGCCAGCAGTACAATCCGGGACAGTATCTATGGCTACACCTTC.

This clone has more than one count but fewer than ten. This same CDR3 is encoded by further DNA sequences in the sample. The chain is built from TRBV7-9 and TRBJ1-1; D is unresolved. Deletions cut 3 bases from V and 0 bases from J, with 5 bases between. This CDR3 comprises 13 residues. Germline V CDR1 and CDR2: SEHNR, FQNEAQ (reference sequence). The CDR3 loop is CASSFPVNTEAFF. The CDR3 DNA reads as TGTGCCAGCAGCTTTCCAGTGAACACTGAAGCTTTCTTT.

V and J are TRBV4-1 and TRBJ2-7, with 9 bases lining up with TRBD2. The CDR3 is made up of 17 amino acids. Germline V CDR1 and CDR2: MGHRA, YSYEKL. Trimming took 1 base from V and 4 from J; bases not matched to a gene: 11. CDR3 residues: CASSQVAGGAMNYEQYF. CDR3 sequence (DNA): TGCGCCAGCAGCCAAGTCGCGGGGGGGGCTATGAATTACGAGCAGTACTTC.

CDR3 nucleotides: TGTGCCAGCAGAGACGACGCGGGATTTTACAATGAGCAGTTCTTC. Protein product: CASRDDAGFYNEQFF. The chain combines TRBV2 with TRBJ2-1; D possibly corresponds to TRBD2 (6 bases). Germline CDR1 is SNHLY and CDR2 is FYNNEI. The CDR3 runs 15 residues. Between the trimmed V and J ends, which lost 6 bases and 4 bases, there was a span of 16 bases.